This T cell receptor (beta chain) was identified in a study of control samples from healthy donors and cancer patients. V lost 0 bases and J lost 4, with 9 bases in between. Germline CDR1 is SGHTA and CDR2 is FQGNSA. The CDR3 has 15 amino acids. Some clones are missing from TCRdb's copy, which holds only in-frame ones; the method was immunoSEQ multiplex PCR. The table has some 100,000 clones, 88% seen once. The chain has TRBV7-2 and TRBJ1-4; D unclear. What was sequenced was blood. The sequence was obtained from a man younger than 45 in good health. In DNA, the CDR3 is TGTGCCAGCAGCTTAGCTGCGGGTAATAATGAAAAACTGTTTTTT. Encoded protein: CASSLAAGNNEKLFF.